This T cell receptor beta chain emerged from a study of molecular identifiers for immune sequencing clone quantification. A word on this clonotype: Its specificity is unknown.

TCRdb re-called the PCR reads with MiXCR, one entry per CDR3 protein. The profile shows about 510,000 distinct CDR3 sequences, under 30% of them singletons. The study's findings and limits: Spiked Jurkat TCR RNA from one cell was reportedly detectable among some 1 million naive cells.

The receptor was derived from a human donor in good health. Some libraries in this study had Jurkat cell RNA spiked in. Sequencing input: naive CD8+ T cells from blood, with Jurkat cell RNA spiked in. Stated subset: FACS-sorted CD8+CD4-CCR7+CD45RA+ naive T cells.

CDR3 sequence (DNA): TGCGCCAGCAGCCAAGATTGGGGGGGAGTCTACAATGAGCAGTTCTTC. Its protein product is CASSQDWGGVYNEQFF. The chain combines TRBV4-3 with TRBJ2-1; 7 bases fit TRBD2. The germline V gene has CDR1 LGHNA and CDR2 YSLEER. J lost 3 bases, V lost 0 bases, and 5 bases had no gene match. The CDR3 is 16 amino acids.